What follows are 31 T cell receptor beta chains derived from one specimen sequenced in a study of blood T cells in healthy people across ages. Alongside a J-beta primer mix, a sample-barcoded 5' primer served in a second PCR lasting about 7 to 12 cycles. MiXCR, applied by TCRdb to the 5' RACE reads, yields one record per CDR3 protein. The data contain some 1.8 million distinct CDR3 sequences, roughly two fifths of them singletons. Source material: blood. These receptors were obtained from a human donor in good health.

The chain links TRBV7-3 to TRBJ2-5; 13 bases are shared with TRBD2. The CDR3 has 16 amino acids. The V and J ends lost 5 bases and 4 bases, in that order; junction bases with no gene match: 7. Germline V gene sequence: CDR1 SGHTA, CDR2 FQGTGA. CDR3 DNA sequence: TGTGCCAGCAGCCTACTAGCGGGGGGGTTGATAGAGACCCAGTACTTC. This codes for CASSLLAGGLIETQYF.

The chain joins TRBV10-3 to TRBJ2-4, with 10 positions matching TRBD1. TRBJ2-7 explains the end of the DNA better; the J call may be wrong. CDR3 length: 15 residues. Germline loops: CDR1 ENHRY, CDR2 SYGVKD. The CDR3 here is CAISEPGQGIDEQYF. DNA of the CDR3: TGTGCCATCAGTGAGCCGGGACAGGGGATCGACGAGCAGTACTTC.

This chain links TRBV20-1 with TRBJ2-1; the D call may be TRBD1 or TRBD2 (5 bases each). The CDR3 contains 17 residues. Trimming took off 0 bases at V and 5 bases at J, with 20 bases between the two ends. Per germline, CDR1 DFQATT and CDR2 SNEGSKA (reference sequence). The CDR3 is CSARDEGKGWFNNEQFF. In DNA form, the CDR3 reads TGCAGTGCTAGAGATGAGGGGAAAGGATGGTTCAACAATGAGCAGTTCTTC.

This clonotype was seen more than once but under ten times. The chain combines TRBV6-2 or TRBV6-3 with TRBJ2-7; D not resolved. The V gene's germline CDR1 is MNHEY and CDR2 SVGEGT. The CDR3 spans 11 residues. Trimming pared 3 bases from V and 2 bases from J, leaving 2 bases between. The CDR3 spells CASSYPYEQYF. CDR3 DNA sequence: TGTGCCAGCAGTTATCCCTACGAGCAGTACTTC.

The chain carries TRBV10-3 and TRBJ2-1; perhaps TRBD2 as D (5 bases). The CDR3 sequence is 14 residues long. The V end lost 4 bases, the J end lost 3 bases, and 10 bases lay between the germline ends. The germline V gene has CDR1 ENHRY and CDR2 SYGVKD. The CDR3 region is CAISVLTSYNEQFF. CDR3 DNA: TGTGCCATCAGTGTACTAACTAGCTACAATGAGCAGTTCTTC.

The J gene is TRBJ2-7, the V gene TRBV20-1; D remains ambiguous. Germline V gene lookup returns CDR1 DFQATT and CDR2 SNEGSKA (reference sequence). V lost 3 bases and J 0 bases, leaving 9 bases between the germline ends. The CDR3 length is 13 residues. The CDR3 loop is CSARAMSSYEQYF. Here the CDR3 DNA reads TGCAGTGCTAGGGCGATGAGCTCCTACGAGCAGTACTTC.

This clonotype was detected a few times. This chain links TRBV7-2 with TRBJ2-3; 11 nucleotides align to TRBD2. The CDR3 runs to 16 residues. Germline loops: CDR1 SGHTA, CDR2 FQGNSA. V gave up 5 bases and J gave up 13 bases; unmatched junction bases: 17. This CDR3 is CASSPGTSGPQGGEYF. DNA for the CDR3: TGTGCCAGCAGCCCCGGGACTAGCGGACCCCAGGGGGGGGAGTATTTT.

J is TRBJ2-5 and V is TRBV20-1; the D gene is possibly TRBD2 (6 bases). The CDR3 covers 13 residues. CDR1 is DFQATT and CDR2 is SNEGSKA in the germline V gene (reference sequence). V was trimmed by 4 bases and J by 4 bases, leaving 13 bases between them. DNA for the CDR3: TGCAGTGCTATCTACGGACTATTAGAGACCCAGTACTTC. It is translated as CSAIYGLLETQYF.

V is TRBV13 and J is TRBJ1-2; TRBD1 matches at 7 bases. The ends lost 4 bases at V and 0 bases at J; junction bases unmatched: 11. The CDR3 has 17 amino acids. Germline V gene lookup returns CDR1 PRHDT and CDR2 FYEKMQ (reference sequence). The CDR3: CASSSNLDRFTNYGYTF. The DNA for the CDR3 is TGTGCCAGCAGCTCAAACTTGGACAGGTTCACTAACTATGGCTACACCTTC.

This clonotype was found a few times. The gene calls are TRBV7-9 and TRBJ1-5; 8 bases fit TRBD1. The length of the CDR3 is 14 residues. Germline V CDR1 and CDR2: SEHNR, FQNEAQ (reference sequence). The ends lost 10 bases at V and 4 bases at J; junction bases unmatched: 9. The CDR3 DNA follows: TGTGCCACTTCAGACAGGGGAGGGAATCAGCCCCAGCATTTT. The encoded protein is CATSDRGGNQPQHF.

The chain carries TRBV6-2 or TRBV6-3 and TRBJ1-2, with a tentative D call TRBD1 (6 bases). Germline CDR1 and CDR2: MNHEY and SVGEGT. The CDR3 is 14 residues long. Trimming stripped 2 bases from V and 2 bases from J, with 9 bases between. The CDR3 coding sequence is TGTGCCAGCAGTTACGTCCAGGGGAACTATGGCTACACCTTC. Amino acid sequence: CASSYVQGNYGYTF.

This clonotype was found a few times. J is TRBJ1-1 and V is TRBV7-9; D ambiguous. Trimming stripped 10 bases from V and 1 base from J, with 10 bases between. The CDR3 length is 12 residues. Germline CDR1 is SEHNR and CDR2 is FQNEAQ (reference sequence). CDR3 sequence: CATSEQNTEAFF. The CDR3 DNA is TGTGCCACCTCGGAACAGAACACTGAAGCTTTCTTT.

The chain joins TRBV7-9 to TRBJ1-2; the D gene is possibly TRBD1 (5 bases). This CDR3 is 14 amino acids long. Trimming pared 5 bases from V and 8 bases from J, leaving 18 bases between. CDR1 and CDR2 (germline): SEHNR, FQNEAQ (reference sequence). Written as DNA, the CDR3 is TGTGCCAGCAGCCAGGGCGCGTGGACGAAAGGCTACACCTTC. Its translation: CASSQGAWTKGYTF.

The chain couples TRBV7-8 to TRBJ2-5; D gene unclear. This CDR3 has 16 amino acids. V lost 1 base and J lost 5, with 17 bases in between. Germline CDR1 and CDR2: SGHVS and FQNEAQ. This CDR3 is CASSLGVTATGETQYF. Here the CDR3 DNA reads TGTGCCAGCAGCTTAGGAGTGACTGCCACCGGGGAGACCCAGTACTTC.

CDR3 protein: CASRGRDKTPNEKLFF. The CDR3 nucleotides read TGTGCCAGCAGAGGTCGGGACAAGACACCGAATGAAAAACTGTTTTTT. The rearrangement links TRBV28 to TRBJ1-4; D perhaps matches TRBD1 (6 bases). Deletions cut 6 bases from V and 5 bases from J, with 19 bases between. The CDR3 totals 16 residues. CDR1 and CDR2 (germline): MDHEN, SYDVKM.

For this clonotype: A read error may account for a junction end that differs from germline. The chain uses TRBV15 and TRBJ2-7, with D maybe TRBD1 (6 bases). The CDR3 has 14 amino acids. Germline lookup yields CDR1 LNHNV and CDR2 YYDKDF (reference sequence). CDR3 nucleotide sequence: TGTCCCACCAGCAGGGGTGGATCCAATTACGAGCAGTACTTC. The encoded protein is CPTSRGGSNYEQYF.

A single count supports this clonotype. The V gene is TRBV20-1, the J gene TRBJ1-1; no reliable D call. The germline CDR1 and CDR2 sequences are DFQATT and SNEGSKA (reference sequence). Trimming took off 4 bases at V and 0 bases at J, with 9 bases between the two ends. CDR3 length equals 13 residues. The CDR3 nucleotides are TGCAGTGCTATCAAAGACATGAACACTGAAGCTTTCTTT. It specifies CSAIKDMNTEAFF.

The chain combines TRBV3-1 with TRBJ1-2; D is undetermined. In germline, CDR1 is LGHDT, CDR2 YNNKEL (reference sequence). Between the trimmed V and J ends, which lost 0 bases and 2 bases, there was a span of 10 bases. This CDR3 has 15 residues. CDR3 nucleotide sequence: TGTGCCAGCAGCCAAGAGGGGATGGGGAACTATGGCTACACCTTC. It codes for CASSQEGMGNYGYTF. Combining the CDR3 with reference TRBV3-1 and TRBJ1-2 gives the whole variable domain DTAVSQTPKYLVTQMGNDKSIKCEQNLGHDTMYWYKQDSKKFLKIMFSYNNKELIINETVPNRFSPKSPDKAHLNLHINSLELGDSAVYFCASSQEGMGNYGYTFGSGTRLTVV.

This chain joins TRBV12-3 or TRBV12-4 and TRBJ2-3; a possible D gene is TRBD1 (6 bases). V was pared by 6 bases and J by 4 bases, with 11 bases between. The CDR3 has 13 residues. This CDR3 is CASSGQIADTQYF. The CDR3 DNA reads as TGTGCCAGCAGCGGACAGATCGCAGATACGCAGTATTTT.

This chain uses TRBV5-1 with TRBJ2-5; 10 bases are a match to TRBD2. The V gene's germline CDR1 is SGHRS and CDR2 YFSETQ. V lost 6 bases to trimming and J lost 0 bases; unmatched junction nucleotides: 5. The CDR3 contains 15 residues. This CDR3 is CASTLAGGNQETQYF. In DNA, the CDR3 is TGCGCCAGCACATTAGCGGGGGGAAACCAAGAGACCCAGTACTTC.

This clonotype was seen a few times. The DNA for the CDR3 is TGTGCCTGGAGTCCTATCCAGGGCCGTAGGGGCTATGGCTACACCTTC. It yields the protein CAWSPIQGRRGYGYTF. This sequence joins TRBV30 and TRBJ1-2; tentatively, D is TRBD1 (5 bases). V was pared by 2 bases and J by 4 bases, with 20 bases between. The CDR3 runs 16 residues. CDR1 is GTSNPN, CDR2 SVGIG, per germline (reference sequence).

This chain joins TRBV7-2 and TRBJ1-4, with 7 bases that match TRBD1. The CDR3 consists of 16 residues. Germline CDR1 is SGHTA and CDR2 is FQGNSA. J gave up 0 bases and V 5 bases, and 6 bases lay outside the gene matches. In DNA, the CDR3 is TGTGCCAGCAGCCCCCAGGGGGGAACAACTAATGAAAAACTGTTTTTT. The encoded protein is CASSPQGGTTNEKLFF.

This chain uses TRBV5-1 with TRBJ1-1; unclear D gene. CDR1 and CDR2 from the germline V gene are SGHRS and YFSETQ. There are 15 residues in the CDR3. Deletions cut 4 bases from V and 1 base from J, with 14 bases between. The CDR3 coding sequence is TGCGCCAGCAGCCCCAACGGAGGACGGAACACTGAAGCTTTCTTT. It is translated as CASSPNGGRNTEAFF.

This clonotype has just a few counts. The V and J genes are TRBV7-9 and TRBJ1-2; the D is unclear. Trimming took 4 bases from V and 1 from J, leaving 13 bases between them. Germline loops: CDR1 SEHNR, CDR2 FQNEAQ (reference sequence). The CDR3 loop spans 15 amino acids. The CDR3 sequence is CASSSLPRNNYGYTF. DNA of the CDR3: TGTGCCAGCAGCTCGCTCCCCCGAAATAACTATGGCTACACCTTC.

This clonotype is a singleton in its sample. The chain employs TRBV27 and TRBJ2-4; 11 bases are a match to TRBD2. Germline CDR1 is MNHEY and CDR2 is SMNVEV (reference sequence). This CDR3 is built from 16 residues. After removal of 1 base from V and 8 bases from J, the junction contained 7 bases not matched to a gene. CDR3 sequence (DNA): TGTGCCAGCAGTTTATTTAGCGGGGGGGCGGGAGACATTCAGTACTTC. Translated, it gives CASSLFSGGAGDIQYF.

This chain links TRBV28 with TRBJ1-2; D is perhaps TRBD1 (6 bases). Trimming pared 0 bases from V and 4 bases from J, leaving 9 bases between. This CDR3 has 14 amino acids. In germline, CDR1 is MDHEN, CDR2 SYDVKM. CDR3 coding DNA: TGTGCCAGCAGTTTATGGGGGGCGAGCTATGGCTACACCTTC. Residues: CASSLWGASYGYTF.

This CDR3 reads CASHGDGYTF. DNA of the CDR3: TGTGCCAGCCATGGAGATGGCTACACCTTC. The chain is built from TRBV9 and TRBJ1-2; D gene uncertain. Germline V lookup: CDR1 SGDLS, CDR2 YYNGEE. Trimming shortened V by 7 bases and J by 6 bases, and 7 bases separated the two germline ends. The CDR3 spans 10 residues.

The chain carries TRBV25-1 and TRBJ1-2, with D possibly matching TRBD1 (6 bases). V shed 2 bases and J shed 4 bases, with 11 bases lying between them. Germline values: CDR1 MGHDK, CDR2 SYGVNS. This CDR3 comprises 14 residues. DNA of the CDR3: TGTGCCAGCAGTGAACCCGACAGGATCTATGGCTACACCTTC. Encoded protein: CASSEPDRIYGYTF.

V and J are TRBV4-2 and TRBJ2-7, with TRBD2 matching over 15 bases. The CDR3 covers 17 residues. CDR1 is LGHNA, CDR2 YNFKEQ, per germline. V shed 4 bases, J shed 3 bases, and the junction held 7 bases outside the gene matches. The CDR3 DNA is TGTGCCAGCAGCCCGTTGGGACTAGCGGGGGGCTTCTACGAGCAGTACTTC. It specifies CASSPLGLAGGFYEQYF.

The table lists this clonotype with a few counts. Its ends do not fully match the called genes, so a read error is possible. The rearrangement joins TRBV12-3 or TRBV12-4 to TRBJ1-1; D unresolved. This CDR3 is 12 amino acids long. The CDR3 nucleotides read TGTGTCAGCAACCGCAATGGGCAGGCGGCTTTCTTT. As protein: CVSNRNGQAAFF.

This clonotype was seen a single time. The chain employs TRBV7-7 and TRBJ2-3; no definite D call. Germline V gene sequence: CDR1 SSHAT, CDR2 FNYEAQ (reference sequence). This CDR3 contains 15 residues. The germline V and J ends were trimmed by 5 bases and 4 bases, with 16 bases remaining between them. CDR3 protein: CASSPYLSPSDTQYF. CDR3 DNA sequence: TGTGCCAGCAGCCCTTATTTATCCCCATCAGATACGCAGTATTTT.